This T cell receptor (beta chain) was identified in a study of blood T cell repertoires in COVID-19. Study details: Samples taken during acute and convalescent COVID-19 were collected in the United States, Italy and Spain. Nucleic acid was either cDNA or gDNA, and it came from T cells, B-cell-depleted T cells, or PBMCs.

The CDR3 contains 13 residues. V was shortened by 0 bases and J by 1 base, with 4 bases between the two germline ends. Germline CDR1 reads SGHRS; CDR2 reads YFSETQ. Under the authors' procedure: Reference gene primer amplification in the assay estimated nucleated cell counts. Some clones are missing from TCRdb's copy, which holds only in-frame ones; the method was immunoSEQ multiplex PCR. V and J calls and clone size are those listed in that table; D and trimming were worked out from the DNA. The sample yields about 120,000 clones, approximately 81% seen once. The sequence came from a man aged 60-69 years with acute or convalescent COVID-19. Sequenced: peripheral blood. The chain has TRBV5-1 and TRBJ1-1; unclear D gene. The CDR3 bases are TGCGCCAGCAGCTTGGCCTGGAACACTGAAGCTTTCTTT. Residues: CASSLAWNTEAFF.